This T cell receptor beta chain was recorded in a study of CD8 T cells in Susac syndrome. Negative isolation was used for CD8+ and CD4+ T cells, and FACS enrichment was applied to TEMRA cells. CDR1 SNHLY and CDR2 FYNNEI come from the germline V gene. This CDR3 contains 14 residues. V was pared by 6 bases and J by 2 bases, with 12 bases between. About 0.5 to 1 ug RNA was reverse transcribed with random hexamers. With immunoSEQ multiplex PCR, TCR beta CDR3 was amplified across 54 Vbeta and 13 Jbeta. Each CDR3 protein is one row after TCRdb ran MiXCR on the immunoSEQ multiplex PCR reads. The top ten clones hold about 0.13% of a sample with 150,000 to 200,000 distinct CDR3 sequences, around 95% of them seen once.

The origin of this receptor is a human donor in good health. The V and J genes are TRBV2 and TRBJ2-3, with D perhaps matching TRBD1 (6 bases). The sequencing sample was made of CD4+ T cells from PBMCs. The CDR3 DNA sequence: TGTGCCAGCAGCAAACAGGGATCCACAGATACGCAGTATTTT. Encoded protein: CASSKQGSTDTQYF.